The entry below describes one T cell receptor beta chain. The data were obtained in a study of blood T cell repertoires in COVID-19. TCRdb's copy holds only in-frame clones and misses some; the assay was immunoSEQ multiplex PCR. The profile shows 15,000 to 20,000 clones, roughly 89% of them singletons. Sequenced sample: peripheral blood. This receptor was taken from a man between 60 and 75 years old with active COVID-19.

CDR3 in amino acids: CASTPGQENEQFF. CDR3 in DNA: TGTGCCAGCACACCGGGACAGGAGAATGAGCAGTTCTTC. The J gene is TRBJ2-1, the V gene TRBV21-1; the table's D gene call, TRBD1, was not cross checked with the DNA. TRBV21-1 is classified as a pseudogene. The CDR3 runs 13 residues.